The 28 T cell receptor beta chains listed next were all sequenced from one sample in a study of blood T cell repertoires in COVID-19. Sequencing used immunoSEQ multiplex PCR; TCRdb keeps in-frame clones, though not all of them. In the table there are roughly 350,000 clones, roughly 90% of which are singletons. The sample taken for sequencing was peripheral blood. The origin of the receptors is a woman between 50 and 59 years old with active or convalescent COVID-19.

The chain is built from TRBV4-3 and TRBJ2-2; TRBD2 aligns across 9 bases. V was pared by 0 bases and J by 6 bases, with 11 bases of the junction left unmatched. CDR1 is LGHNA and CDR2 is YSLEER in the germline V gene. The CDR3 contains 18 residues. The CDR3 DNA reads as TGCGCCAGCAGCCAAGATCTTCACGGACTAGCGCGGGCCGGGGAGCTGTTTTTT. Residues: CASSQDLHGLARAGELFF.

This chain uses TRBV9 with TRBJ1-1; 9 nucleotides agree with TRBD1. The CDR3 is 18 residues long. Trimming cost V 4 bases and J 2 bases; bases outside gene matches: 15. The germline V gene has CDR1 SGDLS and CDR2 YYNGEE. Here the CDR3 DNA reads TGTGCCAGCAGCCCAACGGTCCCGGGACAGGGTCGAAACACTGAAGCTTTCTTT. It specifies CASSPTVPGQGRNTEAFF.

The chain has TRBV19 and TRBJ1-5, with D unclear. From germline, CDR1 is LNHDA and CDR2 SQIVND (reference sequence). The CDR3 is 16 amino acids. The V end lost 6 bases, the J end lost 2 bases, and 17 bases lay between the germline ends. The CDR3 region is CASRGVAVKGNQPQHF. The CDR3 nucleotides are TGTGCCAGTAGAGGAGTAGCGGTCAAGGGCAATCAGCCCCAGCATTTT.

The chain joins TRBV19 to TRBJ1-5; weak D call: TRBD1 (5 bases). V was cut by 0 bases and J by 10 bases, with 16 bases left in between. The CDR3 has 15 amino acids. In germline, CDR1 is LNHDA, CDR2 SQIVND (reference sequence). For the CDR3, the DNA is TGTGCCAGTAGTATAGAGGGGGGACCCGGAGAACCCCAGCATTTT. As protein: CASSIEGGPGEPQHF.

The rearrangement uses TRBV19 and TRBJ1-1; D may be TRBD1 (6 bases). With 1 base removed from V and 1 base from J, the gap between germline ends came to 13 bases. CDR1 LNHDA and CDR2 SQIVND come from the germline V gene (reference sequence). This CDR3 has 16 residues. CDR3 sequence (DNA): TGTGCCAGTAGTATAGGGGGGGGGCGCTGGAACACTGAAGCTTTCTTT. Protein sequence: CASSIGGGRWNTEAFF.

V is TRBV19 and J is TRBJ1-2; maybe TRBD1 (6 bases). CDR3 length: 12 residues. V was shortened by 4 bases and J by 8 bases, with 11 bases between the two germline ends. Germline V gives CDR1 LNHDA, CDR2 SQIVND (reference sequence). The CDR3: CASSTYRDGYTF. The CDR3, as DNA: TGTGCCAGTAGTACTTACAGGGACGGCTACACCTTC. Drawing the rest from reference TRBV19 and TRBJ1-2, the complete variable domain is DGGITQSPKYLFRKEGQNVTLSCEQNLNHDAMYWYRQDPGQGLRLIYYSQIVNDFQKGDIAEGYSVSREKKESFPLTVTSAQKNPTAFYLCASSTYRDGYTFGSGTRLTVV.

This clone was seen only once. The V call is TRBV27, the J call TRBJ1-1; 11 positions agree with TRBD1. The CDR3 sequence is 13 residues long. V was clipped by 5 bases and J by 8 bases; unmatched bases: 4. Germline loops: CDR1 MNHEY, CDR2 SMNVEV (reference sequence). CDR3 sequence reads: CASSIGTGGEAFF. Here the CDR3 DNA reads TGTGCCAGCAGTATAGGGACAGGGGGAGAAGCTTTCTTT.

This clone occurred a few times. V is TRBV6-2 or TRBV6-3 and J is TRBJ2-7; weak D call: TRBD1 (6 bases). The germline V gene encodes CDR1 MNHEY and CDR2 SVGEGT. Trimming removed 4 bases from V and 5 bases from J, with 15 bases in between. The CDR3 contains 14 residues. CDR3 sequence reads: CASSSHRVGDEQYF. Here the CDR3 DNA reads TGTGCCAGCAGTTCTCACAGGGTCGGTGACGAGCAGTACTTC.

This sequence joins TRBV19 and TRBJ1-1; a weak D match, TRBD1 (5 bases). The germline CDR1 and CDR2 sequences are LNHDA and SQIVND (reference sequence). Trimming took 4 bases from V and 0 from J, leaving 12 bases between them. The CDR3 loop spans 15 amino acids. The CDR3 nucleotides read TGTGCCAGTAGTACTACAGGAGCCTTGAACACTGAAGCTTTCTTT. It translates to CASSTTGALNTEAFF.

The rearrangement joins TRBV7-2 to TRBJ2-3; TRBD1 matches 7 bases. The CDR3 consists of 16 residues. V trimming: 5 bases; J trimming: 2 bases; junction bases outside the gene matches: 10. In germline, CDR1 is SGHTA, CDR2 FQGNSA. CDR3 in amino acids: CASSRTMTGLTDTQYF. CDR3 DNA sequence: TGTGCCAGCAGCCGCACGATGACAGGGCTCACAGATACGCAGTATTTT.

The chain couples TRBV11-2 to TRBJ1-3; 8 positions agree with TRBD1. Germline-derived CDR1 and CDR2 are SGHAT and FQNNGV. CDR3 length equals 14 residues. J gave up 3 bases and V 5 bases, and 3 bases lay outside the gene matches. CDR3 DNA sequence: TGTGCCAGCAGCCACGGACAGGGTGGAAACACCATATATTTT. Translated: CASSHGQGGNTIYF.

This chain uses TRBV27 with TRBJ1-1; TRBD1 matches at 9 bases. CDR3 length equals 17 residues. J was trimmed by 6 bases and V by 1 base; bases with no gene match: 12. Germline CDR1 and CDR2: MNHEY and SMNVEV (reference sequence). The CDR3: CASSLFHRTGVGAEAFF. CDR3 bases: TGTGCCAGCAGTTTATTCCACAGGACAGGGGTAGGGGCTGAAGCTTTCTTT.

The rearrangement uses TRBV12-5 and TRBJ1-1, with 9 positions matching TRBD1. Trimming at V came to 4 bases and at J to 4 bases, leaving 7 bases not matched to a gene. This CDR3 comprises 15 residues. The V gene's germline CDR1 is LGHNT and CDR2 FRNRAP. DNA of the CDR3: TGTGCTAGTGGTTCAACAGGGGGCTGGCGCACTGAAGCTTTCTTT. This codes for CASGSTGGWRTEAFF.

This chain joins TRBV30 and TRBJ2-5; unclear D gene. Trimming removed 0 bases at V and 6 bases at J, with 5 bases between. Germline-derived CDR1 and CDR2 are GTSNPN and SVGIG (reference sequence). The CDR3 length is 11 residues. In DNA form, the CDR3 reads TGTGCCTGGAGTGTACTGCAGACCCAGTACTTC. Translating gives CAWSVLQTQYF.

V usage is TRBV19 and J usage is TRBJ1-1, with TRBD1 identical over 10 bases. The V and J ends lost 7 bases and 6 bases, in that order; junction bases with no gene match: 11. This CDR3 comprises 15 residues. Germline values: CDR1 LNHDA, CDR2 SQIVND (reference sequence). CDR3 DNA sequence: TGTGCCAGTAAAGCCCCGGGACAGGGGATCCCTGAAGCTTTCTTT. It is translated as CASKAPGQGIPEAFF.

The chain links TRBV6-5 to TRBJ2-7, with D possibly being TRBD2 (6 bases). Trimming removed 5 bases from V and 0 bases from J, with 14 bases in between. The CDR3 totals 15 residues. Per germline, CDR1 MNHEY and CDR2 SVGAGI. This CDR3 is CASSTTRGSSYEQYF. The CDR3 coding sequence is TGTGCCAGCAGTACGACACGGGGGAGCTCCTACGAGCAGTACTTC.

This chain connects TRBV25-1 to TRBJ2-7, with D perhaps TRBD2 (5 bases). The V end was cut by 1 base, the J end by 4 bases, with 11 bases between. Germline loops: CDR1 MGHDK, CDR2 SYGVNS. CDR3 length: 14 amino acids. The CDR3 bases are TGTGCCAGCAGTGAATTCAGGACTGAGTACGAGCAGTACTTC. Its protein product is CASSEFRTEYEQYF.

This chain connects TRBV28 to TRBJ1-5; no clear D. The CDR3 sequence is 13 residues long. V gave up 3 bases and J gave up 6 bases, with 9 bases separating them. CDR1 and CDR2 from the germline V gene are MDHEN and SYDVKM. The CDR3 sequence: CASSFETSQPQHF. CDR3 nucleotides: TGTGCCAGCAGTTTTGAGACATCTCAGCCCCAGCATTTT.

This clone occurred a few times. The J gene is TRBJ1-2, the V gene TRBV6-2 or TRBV6-3, with a tentative D call TRBD1 (6 bases). Germline-derived CDR1 and CDR2 are MNHEY and SVGEGT. The V end lost 2 bases, the J end lost 4 bases, and 11 bases lay between the germline ends. This CDR3 region has 14 residues. CDR3 sequence: CASSYGQFGYGYTF. The CDR3 nucleotides read TGTGCCAGCAGTTACGGACAGTTTGGCTATGGCTACACCTTC.

The V and J genes are TRBV5-5 and TRBJ1-2; D not certain. The CDR3 totals 16 residues. Germline-derived CDR1 and CDR2 are SGHKS and YYEKEE (reference sequence). The V end was cut by 2 bases, the J end by 4 bases, with 18 bases between. The CDR3 loop reads CASSFGYFTAGYGYTF. DNA of the CDR3: TGTGCCAGCAGCTTTGGATATTTCACGGCGGGCTATGGCTACACCTTC. Complete variable domain (other parts from reference TRBV5-5 and TRBJ1-2): DAGVTQSPTHLIKTRGQQVTLRCSPISGHKSVSWYQQVLGQGPQFIFQYYEKEERGRGNFPDRFSARQFPNYSSELNVNALLLGDSALYLCASSFGYFTAGYGYTFGSGTRLTVV.

The CDR3 region has the DNA TGTGCCAGCAGTGGACTAGCGGTCGGGCAGTTCTTC. Amino acid sequence: CASSGLAVGQFF. The chain carries TRBV6-2 or TRBV6-3 and TRBJ2-1; TRBD2 matches 10 bases. The CDR3 covers 12 residues. Trimming took 5 bases from V and 12 from J; bases not matched to a gene: 4. Per germline, CDR1 MNHEY and CDR2 SVGEGT.

The V call is TRBV5-1, the J call TRBJ1-3, with D unclear. V was clipped by 2 bases and J by 2 bases, with 20 bases between them. The CDR3 runs 18 residues. The germline V gene encodes CDR1 SGHRS and CDR2 YFSETQ. In DNA, the CDR3 is TGCGCCAGCAGCTTTGCTCCCCTTACAGCAACCACTGGAAACACCATATATTTT. This translates into CASSFAPLTATTGNTIYF. Filled out from reference TRBV5-1 and TRBJ1-3, the complete variable domain reads KAGVTQTPRYLIKTRGQQVTLSCSPISGHRSVSWYQQTPGQGLQFLFEYFSETQRNKGNFPGRFSGRQFSNSRSEMNVSTLELGDSALYLCASSFAPLTATTGNTIYFGEGSWLTVV.

The rearrangement joins TRBV12-3 or TRBV12-4 to TRBJ2-7, with D unresolved. The CDR3 loop spans 12 amino acids. Trimming pared 6 bases from V and 2 bases from J, leaving 8 bases between. The CDR3 region is CASSPEPYEQYF. The CDR3 DNA is TGTGCCAGCAGCCCCGAGCCCTACGAGCAGTACTTC.

The count of this clone is one. The DNA for the CDR3 is TGCGCCAGCAGCCAAGTGGGGCTAAGGGACATCAAGTTCTTC. This codes for CASSQVGLRDIKFF. This sequence joins TRBV4-1 and TRBJ2-1; TRBD1 is a possible D gene (6 bases). Germline CDR1 and CDR2: MGHRA and YSYEKL. Trimming took off 1 base at V and 14 bases at J, with 18 bases between the two ends. The CDR3 is made up of 14 amino acids.

The genes are TRBV7-2 and TRBJ2-5; maybe TRBD1 (6 bases). This CDR3 has 14 residues. Trimming shortened V by 6 bases and J by 5 bases, and 16 bases separated the two germline ends. Germline assignment: CDR1 SGHTA and CDR2 FQGNSA. CDR3 sequence reads: CASSPKDRPETQYF. CDR3 bases: TGTGCCAGCAGTCCCAAAGACAGGCCGGAGACCCAGTACTTC.

This clone has just one count. The J gene is TRBJ1-1, the V gene TRBV3-1 (or the pseudogene TRBV3-2), with a tentative D call TRBD1 (5 bases). V was cut by 0 bases and J by 10 bases, with 12 bases left in between. Germline V gives CDR1 LGHDT, CDR2 YNNKEL (reference sequence). This CDR3 is built from 13 residues. CDR3 bases: TGTGCCAGCAGCCAAGAGGGGGGGAAGGGAGCTTTCTTT. Residues: CASSQEGGKGAFF.

The rearrangement links TRBV6-2 or TRBV6-3 to TRBJ2-3, with TRBD2 identical over 12 bases. There are 19 residues in the CDR3. Germline values: CDR1 MNHEY, CDR2 SVGEGT. With V trimmed by 2 bases and J by 0 bases, 9 bases remained unmatched. CDR3 in amino acids: CASSYRRGLAGRSTDTQYF. The CDR3 nucleotides read TGTGCCAGCAGTTACCGGCGCGGACTAGCGGGAAGGAGCACAGATACGCAGTATTTT.

The CDR3 spells CASSTLAGGPDTQYF. In DNA, the CDR3 is TGTGCCAGCAGTACCCTAGCGGGGGGGCCCGATACGCAGTATTTT. This chain links TRBV6-5 with TRBJ2-3; 12 bases agree with TRBD2. The CDR3 has 15 residues. V shed 5 bases, J shed 6 bases, and the junction held 6 bases outside the gene matches. Germline CDR1 reads MNHEY; CDR2 reads SVGAGI.